A single sample gave rise to the 32 T cell receptor beta chains below, sequenced in a study of blood T cell repertoires in COVID-19. Using immunoSEQ multiplex PCR, the repertoire was profiled, and TCRdb retains in-frame clones only, with some absent. The repertoire consists of around 250,000 clones, with about nine tenths occurring once and the leading ten covering roughly 1.2%. The source material was PBMCs or T cells enriched from blood (not recorded which). These receptors all stem from a human donor in a cohort exposed to, infected with or recovered from COVID-19 (not recorded which). The donor label of this sample is uncertain.

The rearrangement joins TRBV5-6 to TRBJ1-1; D uncertain. Trimming removed 0 bases from V and 1 base from J, with 10 bases in between. CDR1 is SGHDT, CDR2 YYEEEE, per germline. This CDR3 has 15 residues. The CDR3 is CASSLEGGRNTEAFF. CDR3 nucleotides: TGTGCCAGCAGCTTGGAGGGCGGGAGGAACACTGAAGCTTTCTTT.

This clone was seen only once. The chain employs TRBV7-9 and TRBJ1-1; D not resolved. This CDR3 has 13 amino acids. The germline gives CDR1 SEHNR, CDR2 FQNEAQ (reference sequence). Trimming shortened V by 6 bases and J by 2 bases, and 10 bases separated the two germline ends. Here the CDR3 DNA reads TGTGCCAGCAGGAGGGAGGGCAACACTGAAGCTTTCTTT. Its protein is CASRREGNTEAFF.

This sequence joins TRBV7-2 and TRBJ2-3; 11 positions match TRBD2. CDR1 and CDR2 from the germline V gene are SGHTA and FQGNSA. The CDR3 length is 14 residues. The V segment lost 4 bases and the J segment 4 bases; nucleotides outside the gene matches: 1. CDR3 sequence reads: CASSYSGGADTQYF. In DNA, the CDR3 is TGTGCCAGCAGCTATAGCGGGGGGGCAGATACGCAGTATTTT.

The sample holds one count of this clone. The chain recombines TRBV6-1 with TRBJ1-1; D gene ambiguous. This CDR3 is 14 amino acids long. The V gene's germline CDR1 is MNHNS and CDR2 SASEGT. V was trimmed by 2 bases and J by 0 bases, leaving 7 bases between them. The CDR3 coding sequence is TGTGCCAGCAGTGAACAGATCATGAACACTGAAGCTTTCTTT. This encodes CASSEQIMNTEAFF.

V and J are TRBV18 and TRBJ1-1; 7 nucleotides align to TRBD1. Germline V lookup: CDR1 KGHSH, CDR2 LQKENI. The junction had 4 bases not matched to a gene; V was cut back by 2 bases and J by 4 bases. The CDR3 spans 14 residues. The CDR3 loop reads CASSPRQGGTEAFF. The CDR3 nucleotides read TGTGCCAGCTCACCAAGACAGGGAGGCACTGAAGCTTTCTTT.

This clone was seen a few times. The V gene is TRBV23-1, the J gene TRBJ2-7; the D gene is possibly TRBD1 (6 bases). TRBV23-1 is filed as an ORF, its function uncertain. This CDR3 has 17 residues. V was cut by 2 bases and J by 4 bases, with 21 bases left in between. CDR3 DNA sequence: TGCGCCAGCAGTCAACTCTCGGCAGGGGCGACGAAATACGAGCAGTACTTC. Protein sequence: CASSQLSAGATKYEQYF.

The chain carries TRBV19 and TRBJ1-6; D ambiguous. From germline, CDR1 is LNHDA and CDR2 SQIVND (reference sequence). The CDR3 loop spans 13 amino acids. V dropped 5 bases and J dropped 10 bases, with 12 bases sitting between them. The DNA of the CDR3 is TGTGCCAGTAGTGGAGGACCCAAATCACCCCTCCACTTT. It encodes CASSGGPKSPLHF.

DNA for the CDR3: TGTGCCAGCAGTTTGCAGTATAACTATGGCTACACCTTC. It yields the protein CASSLQYNYGYTF. The chain couples TRBV12-3 or TRBV12-4 to TRBJ1-2; D is undetermined. This CDR3 has 13 residues. Trimming pared 3 bases from V and 1 base from J, leaving 6 bases between.

The chain is built from TRBV5-1 and TRBJ1-4, with D possibly matching TRBD1 (5 bases). The V and J ends lost 6 bases and 0 bases respectively, with 9 bases between them. CDR1 and CDR2 (germline): SGHRS, YFSETQ. The CDR3 covers 14 residues. The CDR3 DNA sequence: TGCGCCAGCACCCAGGGTACAACTAATGAAAAACTGTTTTTT. Translated, it gives CASTQGTTNEKLFF.

V gene TRBV19 combines with J gene TRBJ2-4; 7 bases are a match to TRBD1. Germline V gene data show CDR1 as LNHDA and CDR2 as SQIVND (reference sequence). J lost 1 base, V lost 7 bases, and 19 bases had no gene match. This CDR3 contains 19 residues. The CDR3 DNA is TGTGCCAGTACTATGACAGGGTTAGGGGTAGAGGCGGCCAAAAACATTCAGTACTTC. Its translation: CASTMTGLGVEAAKNIQYF.

The rearrangement uses TRBV5-8 and TRBJ1-1; a weak D match, TRBD1 (6 bases). Trimming left V 4 bases short and J 5 bases short, with 15 bases between. The germline V gene has CDR1 SGHTS and CDR2 YDEGEE. This CDR3 contains 14 residues. CDR3 nucleotide sequence: TGTGCCAGCAGCATCGGGACACGGGGAACTGAAGCTTTCTTT. Residues: CASSIGTRGTEAFF.

The chain uses TRBV6-5 and TRBJ1-2; unclear D gene. CDR3 length equals 15 residues. V was clipped by 2 bases and J by 2 bases, with 12 bases between them. Germline V lookup: CDR1 MNHEY, CDR2 SVGAGI. CDR3 sequence: CASSYQDGGNYGYTF. The CDR3 nucleotides are TGTGCCAGCAGTTACCAGGACGGCGGGAACTATGGCTACACCTTC.

The chain uses TRBV6-5 and TRBJ1-2, with D hard to call. V was pared by 4 bases and J by 7 bases, with 13 bases between. Per the germline V gene, CDR1 is MNHEY and CDR2 is SVGAGI. The CDR3 runs to 13 residues. The CDR3 region is CASSFDMLGGYTF. The DNA for the CDR3 is TGTGCCAGCAGTTTCGACATGCTTGGTGGCTACACCTTC.

The rearrangement links TRBV21-1 to TRBJ1-1; TRBD1 is taken as the D call from the table, unchecked against the DNA. TRBV21-1 is marked as a pseudogene. The length of the CDR3 is 18 residues. The CDR3 region has the DNA TGTGCCAGCAGCAAAGACGGGGGACAGGGGAAGGAGGACACTGAAGCTTTCTTT. Translated: CASSKDGGQGKEDTEAFF.

V and J are TRBV4-1 and TRBJ1-2; TRBD1 matches 10 bases. Looked up from germline, CDR1 is MGHRA and CDR2 is YSYEKL. CDR3 length: 17 amino acids. V shed 0 bases, J shed 4 bases, and the junction held 8 bases outside the gene matches. The CDR3 loop reads CASSQDLRDRGGYGYTF. CDR3 nucleotide sequence: TGCGCCAGCAGCCAAGATCTTAGGGACAGGGGCGGCTATGGCTACACCTTC.

This clone came up once. The chain links TRBV25-1 to TRBJ1-2; a possible D gene is TRBD1 (6 bases). Germline lookup yields CDR1 MGHDK and CDR2 SYGVNS. V lost 3 bases and J 2 bases, leaving 10 bases between the germline ends. CDR3 length equals 14 residues. The CDR3 loop is CASSESGTNYGYTF. CDR3 in DNA: TGTGCCAGCAGTGAGTCCGGGACAAACTATGGCTACACCTTC.

V usage is TRBV4-2 and J usage is TRBJ1-2; D is perhaps TRBD1 (6 bases). V gave up 4 bases and J gave up 4 bases, with 16 bases separating them. Germline lookup yields CDR1 LGHNA and CDR2 YNFKEQ. The CDR3 covers 15 residues. The CDR3 DNA follows: TGTGCCAGCAGCCCCAGGGGCCGGGATGGCTATGGCTACACCTTC. This sequence encodes CASSPRGRDGYGYTF.

This chain connects TRBV2 to TRBJ2-3, with TRBD1 matching over 9 bases. This CDR3 contains 14 residues. Per the germline V gene, CDR1 is SNHLY and CDR2 is FYNNEI. V lost 8 bases and J lost 1; bases outside the gene matches: 4. The DNA for the CDR3 is TGTGCCAGCGGGGGACAGGGAGGCACAGATACGCAGTATTTT. Translation: CASGGQGGTDTQYF.

This chain links TRBV19 with TRBJ2-7; 11 bases are shared with TRBD1. Germline CDR1 and CDR2: LNHDA and SQIVND (reference sequence). The CDR3 spans 15 residues. J gave up 4 bases and V 3 bases, and 5 bases lay outside the gene matches. CDR3 amino acids: CASSIGQGARYEQYF. The CDR3 region has the DNA TGTGCCAGTAGTATCGGACAGGGGGCGCGGTACGAGCAGTACTTC.

A few counts support this clone. This chain joins TRBV29-1 and TRBJ1-3, with D possibly being TRBD1 (6 bases). CDR3 length equals 14 residues. Germline CDR1 and CDR2: SQVTM and ANQGSEA. Trimming removed 6 bases at V and 0 bases at J, with 12 bases between. The chain's CDR3 is CSVLLGGSGNTIYF. The CDR3 region has the DNA TGCAGCGTCCTATTAGGGGGCTCTGGAAACACCATATATTTT.

This clone was picked up one time. The rearrangement joins TRBV5-4 to TRBJ2-2; the match to TRBD1 covers 8 bases. The CDR3 is 16 amino acids. J was trimmed by 7 bases and V by 4 bases; bases with no gene match: 12. Germline CDR1 reads SGHNT; CDR2 reads YYREEE (reference sequence). The CDR3 nucleotides read TGTGCCAGCAGCCAAGACAAGGACAGGGTATACGGGGAGCTGTTTTTT. Its protein product is CASSQDKDRVYGELFF.

The CDR3 loop is CASSSVSGGSQETQYF. In nucleotides, the CDR3 is TGTGCCAGCAGCTCCGTGAGCGGGGGGTCCCAAGAGACCCAGTACTTC. V usage is TRBV7-9 and J usage is TRBJ2-5, with 9 bases fitting TRBD2. Germline values: CDR1 SEHNR, CDR2 FQNEAQ (reference sequence). Trimming at V came to 4 bases and at J to 1 base, leaving 7 bases not matched to a gene. The CDR3 contains 16 residues.

The chain has TRBV7-2 and TRBJ1-3, with 10 bases lining up with TRBD1. Losses at the gene ends were 0 bases for V and 0 bases for J; bases not matched to a gene: 14. The CDR3 consists of 21 residues. Germline CDR1 and CDR2: SGHTA and FQGNSA. The CDR3 is CASSLATGRGQGPFSGNTIYF. The CDR3 region has the DNA TGTGCCAGCAGCTTAGCGACGGGTCGGGGACAGGGGCCCTTCTCTGGAAACACCATATATTTT.

This chain connects TRBV3-1 (or the pseudogene TRBV3-2) to TRBJ1-2; D remains ambiguous. This CDR3 region has 15 residues. In germline, CDR1 is LGHDT, CDR2 YNNKEL (reference sequence). V was clipped by 4 bases and J by 0 bases, with 12 bases between them. The CDR3 reads CASSPSATPNYGYTF. The DNA for the CDR3 is TGTGCCAGCAGCCCATCAGCGACTCCTAACTATGGCTACACCTTC.

CDR3 in DNA: TGTGCCAGTAGTAGGACAGGGGGCGCAGAAAAACTGTTTTTT. As protein: CASSRTGGAEKLFF. This sequence joins TRBV19 and TRBJ1-4, with 11 nucleotides matching TRBD1. Germline-derived CDR1 and CDR2 are LNHDA and SQIVND (reference sequence). Trimming cost V 4 bases and J 8 bases; bases outside gene matches: 3. The CDR3 is made up of 14 amino acids.

Here the CDR3 reads CASGTRTDTQYF. The CDR3 DNA follows: TGCGCCAGCGGGACACGCACAGATACGCAGTATTTT. The gene calls are TRBV10-1 and TRBJ2-3; TRBD1 is a possible D gene (6 bases). With 8 bases removed from V and 1 base from J, the gap between germline ends came to 7 bases. The CDR3 sequence is 12 residues long. The germline V gene encodes CDR1 WNHNN and CDR2 SYGVQD (reference sequence).

This chain links TRBV18 with TRBJ1-2, with 9 nucleotides matching TRBD1. V shed 4 bases, J shed 3 bases, and the junction held 6 bases outside the gene matches. Germline CDR1 KGHSH, CDR2 LQKENI. The CDR3 runs to 15 residues. The CDR3 coding sequence is TGTGCCAGCTCACTGAGACAGGGGGTGGACTATGGCTACACCTTC. Its protein is CASSLRQGVDYGYTF.

The chain is built from TRBV18 and TRBJ2-6; TRBD1 matches 7 bases. V lost 1 base and J lost 4; bases outside the gene matches: 10. CDR3 size: 18 residues. Germline V CDR1 and CDR2: KGHSH, LQKENI. CDR3 in DNA: TGTGCCAGCTCACCACTTGGACAGGACCCTTTCGGGGCCAACGTCCTGACTTTC. Its translation is CASSPLGQDPFGANVLTF.

The V and J genes are TRBV9 and TRBJ1-4; 7 bases are a match to TRBD1. V lost 3 bases to trimming and J lost 5 bases; unmatched junction nucleotides: 4. The CDR3 length is 14 residues. Germline V CDR1 and CDR2: SGDLS, YYNGEE. CDR3 region: CASSAGTENEKLFF. The CDR3 DNA is TGTGCCAGCAGCGCCGGGACAGAGAATGAAAAACTGTTTTTT.

The CDR3: CASSRYDSLSTDTQYF. The CDR3 DNA sequence: TGTGCCAGCAGCCGATATGACAGCCTAAGCACAGATACGCAGTATTTT. The rearrangement links TRBV11-2 to TRBJ2-3, with D maybe TRBD1 (5 bases). In germline, CDR1 is SGHAT, CDR2 FQNNGV. The CDR3 is 16 amino acids. The V and J ends lost 5 bases and 0 bases respectively, with 15 bases between them. Combining the CDR3 with reference TRBV11-2 and TRBJ2-3 gives the whole variable domain EAGVAQSPRYKIIEKRQSVAFWCNPISGHATLYWYQQILGQGPKLLIQFQNNGVVDDSQLPKDRFSAERLKGVDSTLKIQPAKLEDSAVYLCASSRYDSLSTDTQYFGPGTRLTVL.

The chain joins TRBV27 to TRBJ2-7; 7 bases are a match to TRBD1. The V and J ends lost 8 bases and 3 bases, in that order; junction bases with no gene match: 10. Germline V lookup: CDR1 MNHEY, CDR2 SMNVEV (reference sequence). CDR3 size: 14 residues. The CDR3 reads CASGSGQANYEQYF. CDR3 in DNA: TGTGCCAGCGGGTCCGGACAGGCGAACTACGAGCAGTACTTC.

Worth noting for this clone: The junction differs from germline at one of its ends, possibly a read error. This chain joins TRBV5-1 and TRBJ2-1, with TRBD1 matching over 8 bases. The CDR3 extends over 17 amino acids. In germline, CDR1 is SGHRS, CDR2 YFSETQ. In nucleotides, the CDR3 is TGCGCCAGCAGCTTGGGTTACAGGGGGGCCTCCAACAATGAGCAGTTCTTC. Encoded protein: CASSLGYRGASNNEQFF. The variable domain in full, with the rest retrieved from reference TRBV5-1 and TRBJ2-1, is KAGVTQTPRYLIKTRGQQVTLSCSPISGHRSVSWYQQTPGQGLQFLFEYFSETQRNKGNFPGRFSGRQFSNSRSEMNVSTLELGDSALYLCASSLGYRGASNNEQFFGPGTRLTVL.